Sequencing of this TCR beta chain was carried out in a study of OX40 agonist ivuxolimab in advanced cancers. This CDR3 has 11 residues. The V and J ends lost 9 bases and 5 bases respectively, with 10 bases between them. The germline gives CDR1 SGHAT, CDR2 FQDESV (reference sequence). Of note for this clone: Its antigen remains unidentified.

General study results and limits: The mean number of expanded clones was higher in CD8+ T cells than in CD4+.

The table came from immunoSEQ multiplex PCR; TCRdb's copy has only in-frame clones and leaves some out. The sample carries nearly 80,000 clones, 80% to 95% recorded once. Samples of blood were obtained at baseline, on cycle 4 day 1, and on cycle 7 day 1. This chain connects TRBV11-1 to TRBJ1-2, with D hard to call. The sample in question was CD4+ or CD8+ T cells sorted from blood, obtained in a trial of the OX40 agonist ivuxolimab. The TCR comes from an adult with an advanced solid tumor such as melanoma, head and neck, liver or kidney cancer. The CDR3 loop reads CARGFEYGYTF. CDR3 DNA: TGTGCCAGGGGTTTTGAGTATGGCTACACCTTC.